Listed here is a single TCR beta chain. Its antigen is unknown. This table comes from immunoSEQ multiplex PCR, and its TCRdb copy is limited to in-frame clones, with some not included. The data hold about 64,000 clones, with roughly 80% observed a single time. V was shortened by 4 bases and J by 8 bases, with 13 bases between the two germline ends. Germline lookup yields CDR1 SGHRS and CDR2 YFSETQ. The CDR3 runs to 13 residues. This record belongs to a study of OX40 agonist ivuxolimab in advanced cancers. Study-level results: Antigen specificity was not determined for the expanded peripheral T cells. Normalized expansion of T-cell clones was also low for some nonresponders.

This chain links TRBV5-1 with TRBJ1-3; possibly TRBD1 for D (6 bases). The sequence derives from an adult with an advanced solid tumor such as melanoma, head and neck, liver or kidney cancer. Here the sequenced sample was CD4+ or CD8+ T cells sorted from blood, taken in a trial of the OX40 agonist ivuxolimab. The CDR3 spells CASSAQGGDTIYF. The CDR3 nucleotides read TGCGCCAGCAGCGCACAGGGAGGCGACACCATATATTTT.